This T cell receptor (beta chain) stems from a study of T cells in Graves' hyperthyroidism and ophthalmopathy. For the study at large: At initial diagnosis, before any treatment had begun, peripheral blood was obtained.

V was clipped by 6 bases and J by 2 bases; unmatched bases: 12. Germline values: CDR1 SNHLY, CDR2 FYNNEI. The CDR3 covers 16 residues. TCR beta CDR3 region amplification was performed from RNA transcripts. First-round RT-PCR of the TCR CDR3 relied on the HTBI primer set. TCRdb reprocessed the multiplex PCR reads with MiXCR, giving one entry per CDR3 protein. The sample contains 340,000 or so distinct CDR3 sequences, around a fifth of which appear only once. This clonotype was obtained from a woman in her forties or fifties with Graves' hyperthyroidism. What was sequenced was blood. The V and J genes are TRBV2 and TRBJ1-1, with 7 bases aligning to TRBD1. CDR3 bases: TGTGCCAGCAGCCCCCCTGGGACAGCTTATAACACTGAAGCTTTCTTT. Translation gives CASSPPGTAYNTEAFF.